This note documents a single T cell receptor (beta chain) sequence. These data come from a study of blood T cell repertoires in COVID-19. Study details: Nucleic acid was either cDNA or gDNA, and it came from T cells, B-cell-depleted T cells, or PBMCs.

Using immunoSEQ multiplex PCR, the repertoire was profiled, and TCRdb retains in-frame clones only, with some absent. The sample has 300,000 to 450,000 clones; roughly 90% are singletons. Germline trimming cut 0 bases from V and 8 bases from J; bases unmatched to any gene: 9. Germline CDR1 reads KGHSH; CDR2 reads LQKENI. This CDR3 has 15 residues. This TCR was sampled from a woman between 25 and 40 years old with COVID-19, enrolled during active disease. The chain links TRBV18 to TRBJ1-2; TRBD1 matches 7 bases. What was sequenced was peripheral blood. CDR3 bases: TGTGCCAGCTCACCACCGAGGGACAGTGCCTGGGGCTACACCTTC. It is translated as CASSPPRDSAWGYTF.